The next 26 T cell receptor beta chains were all read from a single sample in a study of cytomegalovirus exposure and HLA in healthy donors. Both 60 Vbeta primers and 13 Jbeta primers went into the PCR. The data were produced by immunoSEQ multiplex PCR, yet TCRdb's version contains in-frame clones alone and is incomplete. The specimen's table records 200,000 or so clones. Specimen: PBMCs. The receptor set was obtained from a boy between 10 and 17 years old in good health and CMV-seronegative.

The V and J genes are TRBV30 and TRBJ2-3; possibly TRBD2 for D (5 bases). CDR1 is GTSNPN, CDR2 SVGIG, per germline (reference sequence). The CDR3 has 12 residues. Trimming cost V 7 bases and J 2 bases, with 10 bases left between them. CDR3 bases: TGTGCCTCCTGGAGGCCCACAGATACGCAGTATTTT. The encoded protein is CASWRPTDTQYF.

This sequence joins TRBV5-5 and TRBJ1-2; TRBD1 might be the D (6 bases). V lost 0 bases and J 5 bases, leaving 11 bases between the germline ends. CDR3 length: 14 residues. Per the germline V gene, CDR1 is SGHKS and CDR2 is YYEKEE (reference sequence). CDR3 DNA: TGTGCCAGCAGCTTGGACAGGGTGATTTATGGCTACACCTTC. Translated, it gives CASSLDRVIYGYTF. The full variable domain, with the rest looked up from reference TRBV5-5 and TRBJ1-2, is DAGVTQSPTHLIKTRGQQVTLRCSPISGHKSVSWYQQVLGQGPQFIFQYYEKEERGRGNFPDRFSARQFPNYSSELNVNALLLGDSALYLCASSLDRVIYGYTFGSGTRLTVV.

The chain couples TRBV9 to TRBJ1-5; 7 bases line up with TRBD1. This CDR3 region has 15 residues. V lost 4 bases to trimming and J lost 5 bases; unmatched junction nucleotides: 9. Per germline, CDR1 SGDLS and CDR2 YYNGEE. CDR3 bases: TGTGCCAGCAGCTCTTCAGACAGGGTTGATCAGCCCCAGCATTTT. Translation gives CASSSSDRVDQPQHF.

The CDR3 reads CASSPGHRSYNEQFF. The DNA for the CDR3 is TGTGCCAGCTCCCCGGGACACCGCTCCTACAATGAGCAGTTCTTC. V gene TRBV9 combines with J gene TRBJ2-1; TRBD1 is a possible D gene (6 bases). Per germline, CDR1 SGDLS and CDR2 YYNGEE. The CDR3 is 15 residues long. Trimming removed 7 bases from V and 0 bases from J, with 14 bases in between.

The chain combines TRBV30 with TRBJ2-5; 10 nucleotides line up with TRBD1. The J call is in doubt because the DNA end fits TRBJ2-7 better. This CDR3 spans 15 amino acids. Germline CDR1 and CDR2: GTSNPN and SVGIG (reference sequence). As DNA, the CDR3 is TGTGCCTGGATGAAGAGGGGACAGGGGTCCTACGAGCAGTACTTC. Its translation is CAWMKRGQGSYEQYF.

This chain uses TRBV5-1 with TRBJ2-1, with 8 positions matching TRBD2. The J segment lost 13 bases and the V segment lost 4 bases, leaving 16 bases of the junction unmatched. Per the germline V gene, CDR1 is SGHRS and CDR2 is YFSETQ. The CDR3 spans 15 residues. Here the CDR3 reads CASSPSSVAGGPQFF. The CDR3 DNA sequence: TGCGCCAGCAGCCCGTCTTCGGTGGCGGGGGGCCCCCAGTTCTTC. Complete variable domain (other parts from reference TRBV5-1 and TRBJ2-1): KAGVTQTPRYLIKTRGQQVTLSCSPISGHRSVSWYQQTPGQGLQFLFEYFSETQRNKGNFPGRFSGRQFSNSRSEMNVSTLELGDSALYLCASSPSSVAGGPQFFGPGTRLTVL.

The chain uses TRBV12-5 and TRBJ2-3, with D possibly TRBD2 on 5 matching bases. The CDR3 has 13 amino acids. V was pared by 6 bases and J by 1 base, with 8 bases between. Germline lookup yields CDR1 LGHNT and CDR2 FRNRAP. CDR3 bases: TGTGCTAGTGGGAAACTAGGCACAGATACGCAGTATTTT. It codes for CASGKLGTDTQYF.

The chain carries TRBV4-3 and TRBJ1-1; 12 nucleotides match TRBD1. In germline, CDR1 is LGHNA, CDR2 YSLEER. The CDR3 sequence is 18 residues long. V lost 3 bases and J lost 4; bases outside the gene matches: 12. Here the CDR3 reads CASSQGTGGYGMSTEAFF. Here the CDR3 DNA reads TGCGCCAGCAGCCAGGGGACAGGGGGCTACGGAATGAGCACTGAAGCTTTCTTT.

The chain carries TRBV4-1 and TRBJ1-1; a possible D gene is TRBD1 (6 bases). There are 16 residues in the CDR3. Trimming removed 1 base at V and 7 bases at J, with 19 bases between. The germline V gene has CDR1 MGHRA and CDR2 YSYEKL. The CDR3 DNA follows: TGCGCCAGCAGCCAAGGACGGTTGAGGGGGATTATTGAAGCTTTCTTT. Amino acid sequence: CASSQGRLRGIIEAFF.

The chain links TRBV28 to TRBJ1-3, with 10 bases lining up with TRBD1. The germline CDR1 and CDR2 sequences are MDHEN and SYDVKM. After removal of 6 bases from V and 0 bases from J, the junction contained 5 bases not matched to a gene. The CDR3 runs to 16 residues. CDR3 loop: CASSPTGGPSGNTIYF. CDR3 nucleotides: TGTGCCAGCAGCCCGACAGGGGGCCCCTCTGGAAACACCATATATTTT.

The rearrangement links TRBV4-1 to TRBJ1-1; D unclear. The germline CDR1 and CDR2 sequences are MGHRA and YSYEKL. The CDR3 contains 15 residues. V lost 1 base, J lost 0 bases, and 9 bases lay in between. The CDR3 spells CASSQVEFMNTEAFF. The CDR3 DNA is TGCGCCAGCAGCCAAGTCGAGTTCATGAACACTGAAGCTTTCTTT.

The gene calls are TRBV29-1 and TRBJ2-7; D not resolved. CDR3 length: 13 amino acids. Germline loops: CDR1 SQVTM, CDR2 ANQGSEA. V was cut by 0 bases and J by 3 bases, with 9 bases left in between. The CDR3 reads CSVEDRRNYEQYF. As DNA, the CDR3 is TGCAGCGTTGAAGACAGGCGCAACTACGAGCAGTACTTC.

The chain uses TRBV7-9 and TRBJ2-2, with D maybe TRBD1 (6 bases). Trimming took 4 bases from V and 2 from J, leaving 8 bases between them. This CDR3 comprises 14 residues. The germline V gene has CDR1 SEHNR and CDR2 FQNEAQ (reference sequence). CDR3 coding DNA: TGTGCCAGCAGCTGGGACACCAACACCGGGGAGCTGTTTTTT. Residues: CASSWDTNTGELFF. Complete variable domain (other parts from reference TRBV7-9 and TRBJ2-2): DTGVSQNPRHKITKRGQNVTFRCDPISEHNRLYWYRQTLGQGPEFLTYFQNEAQLEKSRLLSDRFSAERPKGSFSTLEIQRTEQGDSAMYLCASSWDTNTGELFFGEGSRLTVL.

This sequence joins TRBV5-6 and TRBJ1-5; the D is unclear. Germline loops: CDR1 SGHDT, CDR2 YYEEEE. V was trimmed by 2 bases and J by 7 bases, leaving 16 bases between them. This CDR3 is 15 amino acids long. The CDR3 loop reads CASSFGPGGFQPQHF. As DNA, the CDR3 is TGTGCCAGCAGCTTTGGTCCAGGTGGGTTCCAGCCCCAGCATTTT.

This chain uses TRBV9 with TRBJ2-2; TRBD1 matches at 9 bases. From germline, CDR1 is SGDLS and CDR2 YYNGEE. The junction had 7 bases not matched to a gene; V was cut back by 3 bases and J by 4 bases. CDR3 length: 16 residues. Here the CDR3 reads CASSATGGGGTGELFF. In DNA, the CDR3 is TGTGCCAGCAGCGCTACAGGGGGCGGAGGCACCGGGGAGCTGTTTTTT.

CDR3 coding DNA: TGTGCCAGCAGCCCCTCCCGCGGGACAGGGTTCACCGGGGAGCTGTTTTTT. Amino acids: CASSPSRGTGFTGELFF. The genes are TRBV9 and TRBJ2-2; 9 nucleotides match TRBD1. The CDR3 is 17 residues long. From germline, CDR1 is SGDLS and CDR2 YYNGEE. V was clipped by 4 bases and J by 4 bases; unmatched bases: 11.

The chain links TRBV7-8 to TRBJ1-6, with 12 nucleotides matching TRBD1. The germline CDR1 and CDR2 sequences are SGHVS and FQNEAQ. This CDR3 is built from 18 residues. V was clipped by 10 bases and J by 0 bases; unmatched bases: 10. The CDR3 loop is CATAAGTGGFSYNSPLHF. DNA of the CDR3: TGTGCCACCGCCGCCGGGACAGGGGGCTTCTCCTATAATTCACCCCTCCACTTT.

The chain is built from TRBV5-1 and TRBJ2-1, with 8 bases that match TRBD2. Unmatched junction bases numbered 6, after V lost 4 bases and J lost 3 bases. CDR1 and CDR2 from the germline V gene are SGHRS and YFSETQ. The CDR3 loop spans 15 amino acids. As DNA, the CDR3 is TGCGCCAGCAGCCCCAGCGGGGGCCACTACAATGAGCAGTTCTTC. It encodes CASSPSGGHYNEQFF.

This rearrangement joins TRBV6-5 to TRBJ2-6, with 7 bases that match TRBD1. CDR1 and CDR2 from the germline V gene are MNHEY and SVGAGI. This CDR3 region has 14 residues. The junction had 1 base not matched to a gene; V was cut back by 6 bases and J by 2 bases. CDR3 coding DNA: TGTGCCAGCAGAACAGGGGCTGGGGCCAACGTCCTGACTTTC. Translated, it gives CASRTGAGANVLTF.

The DNA of the CDR3 is TGTGCCAGCAGCTGGGGACTACCCTCAGCCACGTACAATGAGCAGTTCTTC. This codes for CASSWGLPSATYNEQFF. This sequence joins TRBV5-4 and TRBJ2-1; 7 bases align to TRBD2. The CDR3 contains 17 residues. After removal of 3 bases from V and 4 bases from J, the junction contained 13 bases not matched to a gene. In germline, CDR1 is SGHNT, CDR2 YYREEE (reference sequence).

V is TRBV6-1 and J is TRBJ1-2, with D possibly TRBD1 on 5 matching bases. V lost 4 bases to trimming and J lost 2 bases, with 14 bases between them. Per germline, CDR1 MNHNS and CDR2 SASEGT. The CDR3 is 15 residues long. DNA for the CDR3: TGTGCCAGCAGTGTCTCCTTCGGGGGGAACTATGGCTACACCTTC. Its translation is CASSVSFGGNYGYTF.

The chain recombines TRBV19 with TRBJ2-3; TRBD2 aligns across 8 bases. V was clipped by 4 bases and J by 0 bases; unmatched bases: 6. This CDR3 comprises 16 residues. Germline CDR1 and CDR2: LNHDA and SQIVND (reference sequence). The CDR3 coding sequence is TGTGCCAGTAGTACGAAGCGGGGGTTGAGCACAGATACGCAGTATTTT. Amino acids: CASSTKRGLSTDTQYF.

This chain connects TRBV19 to TRBJ2-1; 7 bases fit TRBD2. Per germline, CDR1 LNHDA and CDR2 SQIVND (reference sequence). The CDR3 extends over 13 amino acids. V shed 6 bases and J 7 bases; nucleotides not matched to a gene: 6. DNA of the CDR3: TGTGCCAGTAGATCTCCCGGGGGGAATGAGCAGTTCTTC. It translates to CASRSPGGNEQFF.

V and J are TRBV7-2 and TRBJ2-5; D uncertain. Trimming took off 2 bases at V and 1 base at J, with 14 bases between the two ends. CDR1 is SGHTA and CDR2 is FQGNSA in the germline V gene. This CDR3 region has 16 residues. CDR3 region: CASSLRPDTRQETQYF. As DNA, the CDR3 is TGTGCCAGCAGCTTACGCCCTGACACTCGCCAAGAGACCCAGTACTTC.

The chain recombines TRBV9 with TRBJ2-3, with TRBD2 identical over 14 bases. This CDR3 region has 18 residues. Unmatched junction bases numbered 12, after V lost 4 bases and J lost 5 bases. The germline CDR1 and CDR2 sequences are SGDLS and YYNGEE. CDR3 protein: CASSPRSTSGGAGDTQYF. CDR3 in DNA: TGTGCCAGCAGCCCGAGATCGACTAGCGGGGGGGCCGGAGATACGCAGTATTTT. The whole variable domain, remainder taken from reference TRBV9 and TRBJ2-3, is DSGVTQTPKHLITATGQRVTLRCSPRSGDLSVYWYQQSLDQGLQFLIQYYNGEERAKGNILERFSAQQFPDLHSELNLSSLELGDSALYFCASSPRSTSGGAGDTQYFGPGTRLTVL.

The chain combines TRBV30 with TRBJ1-6; unclear D gene. V lost 2 bases and J 14 bases, leaving 16 bases between the germline ends. Germline values: CDR1 GTSNPN, CDR2 SVGIG (reference sequence). The CDR3 contains 13 residues. CDR3 sequence (DNA): TGTGCCTGGAGTCCAGCCCCGGGTAGGACCCTCCACTTT. Translated, it gives CAWSPAPGRTLHF.